The TCR beta chain described here comes from a study of graft-versus-host responses after intestinal transplantation. Overall study context: Among the recipients, all got anti-thymocyte globulin induction and then tacrolimus and steroids for around 3 years.

V gave up 3 bases and J gave up 4 bases; unmatched junction bases: 11. Germline CDR1 and CDR2: SGDLS and YYNGEE. This CDR3 is built from 17 residues. Data came from immunoSEQ multiplex PCR; TCRdb stores just in-frame clones and leaves some out. The sample holds some 120,000 clones, over 75% seen once. A word on this clone: The antigen is unknown.

Here the sequenced sample was unstimulated CD4+ T cells sorted from spleen or lymph node cells, taken before intestinal transplant. The V and J genes are TRBV9 and TRBJ2-3; 10 bases line up with TRBD2. This sequence was found in a human donor who received an intestinal transplant. The CDR3 nucleotides are TGTGCCAGCAGCGCTCTTCAAGCGGGAGGGGTCGCAGATACGCAGTATTTT. This codes for CASSALQAGGVADTQYF.